The subject of this entry is one TCR beta chain. The CDR3 is made up of 18 amino acids. Germline CDR1 is SGHKS and CDR2 is YYEKEE (reference sequence). Trimming removed 4 bases at V and 7 bases at J, with 26 bases between. This sample stems from a study of blood T cell repertoires in COVID-19. Whole-study context: Samples came from the United States, Italy and Spain, spanning acute and convalescent COVID-19.

The protocol was immunoSEQ multiplex PCR, while the TCRdb copy is restricted to in-frame clones and leaves out a portion. This table has some 180,000 clones, approximately 91% appearing once. The V gene is TRBV5-5, the J gene TRBJ1-4; D is possibly TRBD1 (6 bases). The sequence derives from a young man with COVID-19, enrolled during active disease. The specimen sequenced was peripheral blood. Written as DNA, the CDR3 is TGTGCCAGCAGCCTCACCGAGGGGGGGGCCGGCTGGAGTGAAAAACTGTTTTTT. Translation gives CASSLTEGGAGWSEKLFF.